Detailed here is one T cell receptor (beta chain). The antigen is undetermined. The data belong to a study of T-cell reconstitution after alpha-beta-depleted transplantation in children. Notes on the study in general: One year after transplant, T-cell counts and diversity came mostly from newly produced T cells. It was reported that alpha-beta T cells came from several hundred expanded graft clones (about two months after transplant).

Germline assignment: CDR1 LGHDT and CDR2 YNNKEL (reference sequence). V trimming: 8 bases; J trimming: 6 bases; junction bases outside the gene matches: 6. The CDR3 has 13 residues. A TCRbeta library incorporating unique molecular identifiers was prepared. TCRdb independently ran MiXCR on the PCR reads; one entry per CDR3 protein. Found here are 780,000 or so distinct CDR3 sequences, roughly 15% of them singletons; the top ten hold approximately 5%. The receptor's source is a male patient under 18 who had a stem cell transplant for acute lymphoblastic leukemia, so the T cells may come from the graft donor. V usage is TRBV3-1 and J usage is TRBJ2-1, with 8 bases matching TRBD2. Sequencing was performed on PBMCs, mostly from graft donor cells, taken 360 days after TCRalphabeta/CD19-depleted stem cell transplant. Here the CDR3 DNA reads TGTGCCAGCCTTGTTAGCGGGACCAATGAGCAGTTCTTC. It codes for CASLVSGTNEQFF.